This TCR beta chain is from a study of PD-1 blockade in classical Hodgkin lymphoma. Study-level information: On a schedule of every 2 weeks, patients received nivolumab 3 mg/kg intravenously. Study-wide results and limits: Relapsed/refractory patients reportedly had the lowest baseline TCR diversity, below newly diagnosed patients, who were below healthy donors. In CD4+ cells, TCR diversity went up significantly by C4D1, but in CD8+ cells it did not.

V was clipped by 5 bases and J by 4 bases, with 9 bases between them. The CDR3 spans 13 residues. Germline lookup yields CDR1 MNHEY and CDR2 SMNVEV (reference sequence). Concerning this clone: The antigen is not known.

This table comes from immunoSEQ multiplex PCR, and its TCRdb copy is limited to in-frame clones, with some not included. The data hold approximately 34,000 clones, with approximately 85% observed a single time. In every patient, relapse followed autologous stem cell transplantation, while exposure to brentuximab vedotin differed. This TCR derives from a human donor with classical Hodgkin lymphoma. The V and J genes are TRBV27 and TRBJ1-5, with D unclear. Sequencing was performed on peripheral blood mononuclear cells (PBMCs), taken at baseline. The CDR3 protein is CASSNSRNQPQHF. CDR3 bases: TGTGCCAGCAGTAACAGTAGAAATCAGCCCCAGCATTTT.